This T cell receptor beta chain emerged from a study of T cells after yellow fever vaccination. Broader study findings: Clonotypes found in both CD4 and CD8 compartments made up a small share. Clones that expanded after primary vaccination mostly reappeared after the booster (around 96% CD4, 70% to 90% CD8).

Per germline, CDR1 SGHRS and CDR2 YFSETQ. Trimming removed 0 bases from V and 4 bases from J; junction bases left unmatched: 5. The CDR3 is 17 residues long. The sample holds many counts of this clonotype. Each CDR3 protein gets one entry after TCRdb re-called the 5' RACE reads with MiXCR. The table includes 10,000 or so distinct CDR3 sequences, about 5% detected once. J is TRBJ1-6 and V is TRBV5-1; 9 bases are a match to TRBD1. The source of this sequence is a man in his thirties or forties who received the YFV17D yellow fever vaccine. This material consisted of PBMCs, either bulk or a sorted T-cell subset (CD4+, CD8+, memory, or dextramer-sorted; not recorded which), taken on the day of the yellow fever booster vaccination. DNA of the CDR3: TGCGCCAGCAGCTTGGACCCCGACAGGGGGTATAATTCACCCCTCCACTTT. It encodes CASSLDPDRGYNSPLHF.